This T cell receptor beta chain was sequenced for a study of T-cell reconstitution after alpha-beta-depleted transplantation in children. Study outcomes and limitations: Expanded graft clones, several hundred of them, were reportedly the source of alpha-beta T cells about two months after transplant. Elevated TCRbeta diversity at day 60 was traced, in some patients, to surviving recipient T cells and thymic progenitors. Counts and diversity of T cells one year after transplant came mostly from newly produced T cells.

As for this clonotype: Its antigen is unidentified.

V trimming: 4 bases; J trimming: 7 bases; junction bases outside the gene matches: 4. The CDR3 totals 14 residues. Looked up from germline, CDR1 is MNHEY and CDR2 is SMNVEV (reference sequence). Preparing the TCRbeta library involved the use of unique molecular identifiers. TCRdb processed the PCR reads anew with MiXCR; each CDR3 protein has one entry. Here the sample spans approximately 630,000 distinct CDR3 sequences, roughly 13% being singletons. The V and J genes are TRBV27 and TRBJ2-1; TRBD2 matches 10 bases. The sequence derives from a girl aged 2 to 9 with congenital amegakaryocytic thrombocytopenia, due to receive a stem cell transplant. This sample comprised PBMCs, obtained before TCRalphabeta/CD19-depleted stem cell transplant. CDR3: CASSSVLAGNEQFF. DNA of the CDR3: TGTGCCAGCAGTTCCGTACTAGCGGGGAATGAGCAGTTCTTC.